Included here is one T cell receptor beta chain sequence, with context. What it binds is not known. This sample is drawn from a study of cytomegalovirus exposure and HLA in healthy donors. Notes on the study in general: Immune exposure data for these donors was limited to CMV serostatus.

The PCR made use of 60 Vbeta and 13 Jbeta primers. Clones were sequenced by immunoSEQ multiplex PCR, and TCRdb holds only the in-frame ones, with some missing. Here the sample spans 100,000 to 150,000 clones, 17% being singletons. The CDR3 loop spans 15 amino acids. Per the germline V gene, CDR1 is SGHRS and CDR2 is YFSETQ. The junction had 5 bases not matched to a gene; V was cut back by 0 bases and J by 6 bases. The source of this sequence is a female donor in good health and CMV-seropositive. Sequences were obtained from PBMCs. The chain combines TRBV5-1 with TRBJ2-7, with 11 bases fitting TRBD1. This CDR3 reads CASSLDPGQGVEQYF. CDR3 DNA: TGCGCCAGCAGCTTGGATCCGGGACAGGGGGTCGAGCAGTACTTC.